What follows describes a single T cell receptor (beta chain). Its target antigen remains unknown. Base qualities are not recorded, but no much larger clone differs from it by a single base. The data derive from a study of shared clonotypes between healthy human individuals (dated by TCRdb to about 2020). For context, the study as a whole: A couple of women and a few men aged 18 to 49 years were included in the cohort. For each donor, CD4 naive and CD4 memory were each given three plates, CD8 naive was given two plates, and CD8 memory was given one plate. To estimate repertoire size and how much clonotype sharing occurs between individuals, the study deeply sequenced the blood TCR repertoires of five healthy adults. Libraries were prepared and TCR repertoires were sequenced by different laboratories using diverse techniques, in order to increase sequencing depth and limit assay-specific biases. Each donor's leukapheresis produced roughly between roughly 0.94 and 9.5 billion PBMCs. The study at large found these results: The small number of donors limited the genetic and exposure-history diversity represented. When four donors were compared, the shared fraction of clonotypes was around 5% for naive CD4, over 3% for naive CD8, 2% to 2.5% for memory CD4, and 0.4% for memory CD8. Sampling was restricted to blood, and TCR repertoires in tissue are likely to differ from TCR repertoires in blood. Even with the large sequencing depth, rarefaction of the sorted-subset datasets indicated that sequencing was incomplete. Larger estimated clonotype richness was generally found for naive subsets than for memory subsets. Compared with non-shared clonotypes, clonotypes shared by all four sorted-subset donors had higher generation probabilities. Pairwise subsampling indicated that sequencing depth was expected to affect the degree of clonotype sharing among donors.

The germline V gene gives CDR1 as SGHDT and CDR2 as YYEEEE. The CDR3 runs 15 amino acids, cysteine and phenylalanine included. Solely the CDR3 DNA is kept, with 45 bases framed from the first base. V is pared back by 0 bases and J by 0 bases, with 10 bases lying between the germline termini. The donors were healthy, HIV-negative adults with no recently reported acute infections or vaccinations. Every donor was a Caucasian adult living in Nashville, Tennessee, USA. CD4+ T cells were enriched through magnetic negative selection, after which naive cells were positively selected on CD45RA and the remaining negative fraction served as the memory subset. Blood was obtained by leukapheresis, after which PBMCs were separated by Ficoll-Histopaque density gradient centrifugation and cryopreserved in liquid nitrogen vapor phase. Analytical flow cytometry was used to check the purity and quantity of each magnetically sorted T cell population. Each sorted fraction had its genomic DNA isolated and then quantified by UV absorbance on a Nanodrop 2000c.

TCR CDR3 regions were amplified from genomic DNA by multiplex PCR using the deep immunoSEQ assay. Extracted genomic DNA from each cell subset was distributed evenly across all wells of several immunoSEQ 96-well plates, and each plate was treated as a replicate. For sorted subsets, each replicate PCR was loaded with 200 to 250 ng genomic DNA, equivalent to 25,000 to 30,000 T cell genomes. Purified libraries were measured with a Qubit 3.0 fluorometer, size-checked on a Bioanalyzer 2100, and measured again with the KAPA Library Quantification kit. Every immunoSEQ 96-well plate was sequenced on a dedicated single-read 150-cycle Illumina NextSeq 550 flow cell. Under the source paper's analysis protocol: Because the immunoSEQ output included only junctional sequences and no quality scores, the filtering could not be the same as the filtering used for full-length reads. To assign V/J genes and CDR3, sequences were annotated against IMGT germline references using PyIR, a Python wrapper for IgBLAST v1.9. Reads with weak V/J assignments (E-value above 1e-6), missing CDR3, stop codons, out-of-frame junctions, or ambiguous translated residues were removed. A V3J clonotype was defined by an identical inferred V gene, J gene, and CDR3 amino acid sequence. Percentage overlap between repertoires was computed as shared unique clonotypes divided by the size of the smaller repertoire. Repertoire richness was assessed with RTK rarefaction, the Chao1 estimator, and Recon v2.1 estimates of unobserved clonotypes. Generation probabilities were computed with OLGA for all TCRbeta clonotypes obtained by the gDNA method from a few donors. In TCRdb, the immuneACCESS table is reduced to in-frame sequences with V and J assigned. These tables do not hold every clone; where another copy was compared, an unresolved V gene accounts for under half, and the others remain unexplained. V, J and clone size are taken as reported in that table, and D and trimming were inferred from the DNA itself. The sample table contains more than 2,000,000 clones; only one count was recorded for around nine tenths of them. Of the sample, around 0.14% falls within the top ten clones.

The chain links TRBV5-6 with TRBJ2-7, with TRBD1 tentatively as D gene (5 bases match). This TCR was recovered from a man younger than 30 in good health. Input material: naive CD4+ T cells sorted from blood. The sample's cell subset or site label, decoded: CD45RA+ positively selected. The bases are TGTGCCAGCAGCTTGGTAGGCAGGGACTCCTACGAGCAGTACTTC. Its product reads: CASSLVGRDSYEQYF.